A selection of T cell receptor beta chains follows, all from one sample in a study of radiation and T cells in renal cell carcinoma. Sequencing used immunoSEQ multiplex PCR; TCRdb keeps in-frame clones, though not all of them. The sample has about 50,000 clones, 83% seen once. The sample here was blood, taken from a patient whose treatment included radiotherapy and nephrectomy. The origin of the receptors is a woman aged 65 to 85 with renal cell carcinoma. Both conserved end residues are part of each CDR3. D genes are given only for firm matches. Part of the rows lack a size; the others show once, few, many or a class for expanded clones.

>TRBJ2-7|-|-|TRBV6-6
CASRLAERYEQYF
TGTGCCAGCAGGTTAGCGGAGCGGTACGAGCAGTACTTC
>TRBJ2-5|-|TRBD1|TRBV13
CASSLVGQGVQETQYF
TGTGCCAGCAGCTTAGTGGGACAGGGGGTTCAAGAGACCCAGTACTTC
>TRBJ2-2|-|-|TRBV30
CAWRDPGFLRTGELFF
TGTGCCTGGAGGGACCCAGGGTTTCTTCGAACCGGGGAGCTGTTTTTT
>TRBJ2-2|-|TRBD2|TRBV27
CASSPTSAGELFF
TGTGCCAGCAGTCCGACTAGCGCCGGGGAGCTGTTTTTT
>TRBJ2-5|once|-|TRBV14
CASSQDRRVGETQYF
TGTGCCAGCAGCCAAGATAGGAGGGTTGGAGAGACCCAGTACTTC
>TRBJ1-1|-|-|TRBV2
CASSDWISRNTEAFF
TGTGCCAGCAGTGATTGGATCTCTCGGAACACTGAAGCTTTCTTT
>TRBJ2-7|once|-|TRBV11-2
CASSLDSSYEQYF
TGTGCCAGCAGCTTAGACAGCAGCTACGAGCAGTACTTC
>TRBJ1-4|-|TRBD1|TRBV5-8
CASSPGTGAATNEKLFF
TGTGCCAGCAGCCCGGGGACAGGGGCTGCAACTAATGAAAAACTGTTTTTT
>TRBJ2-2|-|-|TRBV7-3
CASSLDGANTGELFF
TGTGCCAGCAGTCTCGACGGTGCGAACACCGGGGAGCTGTTTTTT
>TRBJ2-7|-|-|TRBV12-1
CASSPDELAGGTYEQYF
TGTGCCAGCAGCCCCGATGAACTAGCGGGAGGAACCTACGAGCAGTACTTC
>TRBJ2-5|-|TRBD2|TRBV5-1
CASSSRTSKGETQYF
TGCGCCAGCAGTTCTCGGACTAGCAAGGGAGAGACCCAGTACTTC
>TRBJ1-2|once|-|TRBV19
CASSIGGARNGYTF
TGTGCCAGTAGTATAGGGGGCGCGAGGAATGGCTACACCTTC
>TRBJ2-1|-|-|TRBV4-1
CASSQGRPTEQFF
TGCGCCAGCAGCCAAGGTCGCCCTACGGAGCAGTTCTTC
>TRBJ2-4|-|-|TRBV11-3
CASSTSEGIQYF
TGTGCCAGCAGCACCTCGGAGGGGATTCAGTACTTC
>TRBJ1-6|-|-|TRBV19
CASSIAANSPLHF
TGTGCCAGTAGTATAGCAGCTAATTCACCCCTCCACTTT
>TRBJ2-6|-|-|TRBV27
CASSLRGANVLTF
TGTGCCAGCAGTTTAAGGGGGGCCAACGTCCTGACTTTC
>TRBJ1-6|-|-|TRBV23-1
CASIKRISSYNSPLHF
TGCGCCAGCATAAAGAGAATTAGCTCCTATAATTCACCCCTCCACTTT
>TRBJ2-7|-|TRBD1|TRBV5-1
CASSLFRGTGEQYF
TGCGCCAGCAGCTTGTTCAGGGGGACAGGTGAGCAGTACTTC